Below are 9 T cell receptor beta chains sequenced from a single sample in a study of shared clonotypes between healthy human individuals. Assay used: immunoSEQ multiplex PCR; TCRdb lists only in-frame clones, some missing. The sample carries approximately 530,000 clones, around 96% recorded once. The sequenced sample consisted of naive CD4+ T cells sorted from blood. Subset here: CD45RA+ positively selected. The receptor set was obtained from a woman in her 30s in good health.

The chain is built from TRBV11-2 and TRBJ2-2; TRBD2 matches 10 bases. This CDR3 is 17 amino acids long. V gave up 5 bases and J gave up 4 bases; unmatched junction bases: 10. Germline V gene data show CDR1 as SGHAT and CDR2 as FQNNGV. The chain's CDR3 is CASSPGASGSRTGELFF. CDR3 in DNA: TGTGCCAGCAGCCCGGGGGCTAGCGGGAGTCGCACCGGGGAGCTGTTTTTT. The entire variable domain, with the rest obtained from reference TRBV11-2 and TRBJ2-2, is as follows: EAGVAQSPRYKIIEKRQSVAFWCNPISGHATLYWYQQILGQGPKLLIQFQNNGVVDDSQLPKDRFSAERLKGVDSTLKIQPAKLEDSAVYLCASSPGASGSRTGELFFGEGSRLTVL.

The chain has TRBV6-1 and TRBJ2-7; 11 bases are shared with TRBD1. CDR3 length: 17 residues. The V segment lost 2 bases and the J segment 2 bases; nucleotides outside the gene matches: 8. Germline V CDR1 and CDR2: MNHNS, SASEGT. The CDR3 reads CASSERTGGFGTYEQYF. In nucleotides, the CDR3 is TGTGCCAGCAGTGAACGGACAGGGGGCTTCGGAACCTACGAGCAGTACTTC.

This sequence joins TRBV7-9 and TRBJ2-5; TRBD2 might be the D (6 bases). The length of the CDR3 is 12 residues. V gave up 11 bases and J gave up 3 bases, with 13 bases separating them. Germline V gene lookup returns CDR1 SEHNR and CDR2 FQNEAQ (reference sequence). DNA of the CDR3: TGTGCCCGCCCCAAGCGGGAAGAGACCCAGTACTTC. It is translated as CARPKREETQYF.

The V gene is TRBV2, the J gene TRBJ2-6, with unresolved D. The CDR3 runs 15 residues. The germline V gene has CDR1 SNHLY and CDR2 FYNNEI. V was shortened by 4 bases and J by 0 bases, with 7 bases between the two germline ends. In nucleotides, the CDR3 is TGTGCCAGCAGTGTTGAGTTCTCTGGGGCCAACGTCCTGACTTTC. Residues: CASSVEFSGANVLTF.

The rearrangement joins TRBV19 to TRBJ1-5, with no clear D. Germline V gives CDR1 LNHDA, CDR2 SQIVND (reference sequence). The V end lost 7 bases, the J end lost 3 bases, and 16 bases lay between the germline ends. The CDR3 is 15 amino acids. The CDR3 loop is CASIEKGVVNQPQHF. The CDR3 DNA reads as TGTGCCAGTATCGAGAAGGGTGTGGTCAATCAGCCCCAGCATTTT.

The chain is built from TRBV28 and TRBJ1-4; no clear D. There are 13 residues in the CDR3. Trimming cost V 3 bases and J 8 bases, with 10 bases left between them. Germline V gene data show CDR1 as MDHEN and CDR2 as SYDVKM. CDR3 in DNA: TGTGCCAGCAGTTTGGCAATAAAAGAAAAACTGTTTTTT. Its translation is CASSLAIKEKLFF.

The rearrangement joins TRBV20-1 to TRBJ2-5; D is ambiguous. Germline V gene lookup returns CDR1 DFQATT and CDR2 SNEGSKA (reference sequence). V gave up 1 base and J gave up 5 bases, with 2 bases separating them. This CDR3 is built from 10 residues. In DNA, the CDR3 is TGCAGTGCTAGAGGGGAGACCCAGTACTTC. Its protein product is CSARGETQYF.

V and J are TRBV20-1 and TRBJ2-3; no definite D call. CDR3 length equals 11 residues. Trimming left V 1 base short and J 7 bases short, with 6 bases between. Germline V gives CDR1 DFQATT, CDR2 SNEGSKA (reference sequence). The CDR3 DNA reads TGCAGTGCTAGAGCTGGGAATACGCAGTATTTT. It codes for CSARAGNTQYF.

The genes are TRBV28 and TRBJ1-4, with a weak D call TRBD1 (5 bases). Germline V CDR1 and CDR2: MDHEN, SYDVKM. The CDR3 has 14 residues. The V gene lost 11 bases and the J gene lost 1 base, with 14 bases spanning the gap. In DNA form, the CDR3 reads TGTGCCGAGGGACGGGGCGGAACTAATGAAAAACTGTTTTTT. This encodes CAEGRGGTNEKLFF.